This record concerns one TCR beta chain sequence. The antigen is not known. These data come from a study of CD8+ T cells in alopecia areata. cDNA prepared by RNA extraction and subsequent reverse transcription served as the template for sequencing. The data were produced by immunoSEQ multiplex PCR, yet TCRdb's version contains in-frame clones alone and is incomplete. The table records about 300,000 clones, nearly 60% of them present only once. General study points: Tissue-resident alphabeta T cells belonging to normal skin likewise get sequenced within scalp specimens. Throughout tofacitinib, many expanded lesional clones continued to persist in scalp and blood.

The sample's treatment: oral pan-JAK inhibitor, 5-10 mg twice daily. CDR1 SGDLS and CDR2 YYNGEE come from the germline V gene. The CDR3 spans 13 residues. V shed 4 bases and J shed 1 base, with 8 bases lying between them. The sequence was collected from a human donor with alopecia areata. The rearrangement links TRBV9 to TRBJ2-5; D is unclear. Source: CD4+ T cells sorted from blood, taken at week 24, from a patient treated with tofacitinib. CDR3 loop: CASSSRPQETQYF. In nucleotides, the CDR3 is TGTGCCAGCAGCTCCCGACCCCAAGAGACCCAGTACTTC.